The text below deals with one TCR beta chain. The CDR3 is 14 residues long. The V gene end was trimmed by 0 bases and the J gene end by 7 bases; junction bases not matched to a gene: 1. Per the germline V gene, CDR1 is SGHRS and CDR2 is YFSETQ. The sample is drawn from a study of blood T cell repertoires in COVID-19. TCRdb's copy holds only in-frame clones and misses some; the assay was immunoSEQ multiplex PCR. The sample holds about 100,000 clones, around 85% seen once. The sample was peripheral blood. The source is a human donor in a cohort sampled during active COVID-19. The V and J genes are TRBV5-1 and TRBJ1-6; 7 bases agree with TRBD1. CDR3 region: CASSLDRGNSPLHF. CDR3 nucleotides: TGCGCCAGCAGCTTGGACAGGGGAAATTCACCCCTCCACTTT.